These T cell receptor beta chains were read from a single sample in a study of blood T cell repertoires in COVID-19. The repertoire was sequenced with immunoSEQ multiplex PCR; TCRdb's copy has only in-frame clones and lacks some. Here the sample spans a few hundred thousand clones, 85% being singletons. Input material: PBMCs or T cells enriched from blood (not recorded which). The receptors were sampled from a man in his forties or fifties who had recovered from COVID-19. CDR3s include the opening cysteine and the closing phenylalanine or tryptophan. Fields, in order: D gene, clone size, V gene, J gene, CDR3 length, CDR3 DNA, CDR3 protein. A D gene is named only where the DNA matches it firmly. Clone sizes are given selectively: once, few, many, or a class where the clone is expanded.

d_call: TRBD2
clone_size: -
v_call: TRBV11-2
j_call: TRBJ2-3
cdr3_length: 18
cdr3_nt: TGTGCCAGCAGCCATTCCCTGACTAGCGGGAGAGTAGCAGATACGCAGTATTTT
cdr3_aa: CASSHSLTSGRVADTQYF

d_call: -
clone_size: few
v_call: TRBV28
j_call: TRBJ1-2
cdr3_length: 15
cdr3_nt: TGTGCCAGCAGTTTAAACCCAGCACAGGGTCGTAGCTACACCTTC
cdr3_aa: CASSLNPAQGRSYTF

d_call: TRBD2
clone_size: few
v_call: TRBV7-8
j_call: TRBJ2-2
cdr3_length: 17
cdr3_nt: TGTGCCAGCAGCTTAGCAAGCGGGAGGGAGGACACCGGGGAGCTGTTTTTT
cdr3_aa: CASSLASGREDTGELFF

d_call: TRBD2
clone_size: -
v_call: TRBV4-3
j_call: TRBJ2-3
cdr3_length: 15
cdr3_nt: TGCGCCAGCAGCCGAGGACTAGCGGGCGGAGATACGCAGTATTTT
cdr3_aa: CASSRGLAGGDTQYF

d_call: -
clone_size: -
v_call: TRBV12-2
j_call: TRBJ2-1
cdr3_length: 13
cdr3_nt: TGTGCAAGTCGCTCTGGGGGGTTAAATGAGCAGTTCTTC
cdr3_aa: CASRSGGLNEQFF

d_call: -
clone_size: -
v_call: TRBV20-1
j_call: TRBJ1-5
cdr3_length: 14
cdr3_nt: TGCAGTGCTAGTCGGGGGGTGAGCAATCAGCCCCAGCATTTT
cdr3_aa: CSASRGVSNQPQHF

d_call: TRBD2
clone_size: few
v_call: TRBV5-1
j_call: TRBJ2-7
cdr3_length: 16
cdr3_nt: TGCGCCAGCAGCTTGGCTGTAGCGGGAGTCTCCAACGAGCAGTACTTC
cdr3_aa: CASSLAVAGVSNEQYF

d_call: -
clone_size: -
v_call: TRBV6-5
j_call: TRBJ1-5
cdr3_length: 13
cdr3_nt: TGTGCCAGCAGATGGGGGGTTAATCAGCCCCAGCATTTT
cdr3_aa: CASRWGVNQPQHF

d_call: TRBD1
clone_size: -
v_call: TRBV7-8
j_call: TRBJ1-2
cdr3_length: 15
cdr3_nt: TGTGCCAGCAGCTTGGGACAGGGAGCTAACTATGGCTACACCTTC
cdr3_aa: CASSLGQGANYGYTF

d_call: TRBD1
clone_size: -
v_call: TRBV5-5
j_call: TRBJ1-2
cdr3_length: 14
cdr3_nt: TGTGCCAGCAGCCAAATCACAGGGGTGGGCGGCTACACCTTC
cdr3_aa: CASSQITGVGGYTF

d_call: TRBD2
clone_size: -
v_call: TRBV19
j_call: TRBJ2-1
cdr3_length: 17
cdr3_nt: TGTGCCAGTAGTATCGATAGCGGGACCTTCTCCTACAATGAGCAGTTCTTC
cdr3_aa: CASSIDSGTFSYNEQFF

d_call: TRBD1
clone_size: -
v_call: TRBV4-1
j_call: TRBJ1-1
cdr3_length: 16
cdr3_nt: TGCGCCAGCAGCCAAAGGACAGGGGTCTTCAACACTGAAGCTTTCTTT
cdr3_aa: CASSQRTGVFNTEAFF

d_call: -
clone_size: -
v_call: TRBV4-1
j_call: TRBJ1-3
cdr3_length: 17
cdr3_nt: TGCGCCAGCAGCCAAGATCCTAGAGGAGGCTCTGGAAACACCATATATTTT
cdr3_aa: CASSQDPRGGSGNTIYF

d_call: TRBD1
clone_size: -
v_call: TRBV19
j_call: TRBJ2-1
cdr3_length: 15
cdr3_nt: TGTGCCAGTAGTTTCGCGGACAGGGGATACAATGAGCAGTTCTTC
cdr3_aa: CASSFADRGYNEQFF

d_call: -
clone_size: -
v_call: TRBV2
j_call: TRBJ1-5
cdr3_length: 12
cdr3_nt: TGTGCCAGCAGGGTTAGCGATCAGCCCCAGCATTTT
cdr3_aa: CASRVSDQPQHF

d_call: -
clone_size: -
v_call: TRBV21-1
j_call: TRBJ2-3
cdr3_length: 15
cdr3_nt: TGTGCCCTTGTATTTTGGACAGGGCACACAGATACGCAGTATTTT
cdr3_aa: CALVFWTGHTDTQYF

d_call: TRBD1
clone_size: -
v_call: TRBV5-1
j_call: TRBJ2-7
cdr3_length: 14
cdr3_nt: TGCGCCAGCAGAATCGGGACAGAAGGCTACGAGCAGTACTTC
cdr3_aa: CASRIGTEGYEQYF

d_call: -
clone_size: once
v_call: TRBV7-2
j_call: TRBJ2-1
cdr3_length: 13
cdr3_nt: TGTGCCAGCAGCCAAGGACTCCCCAATGAGCAGTTCTTC
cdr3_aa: CASSQGLPNEQFF

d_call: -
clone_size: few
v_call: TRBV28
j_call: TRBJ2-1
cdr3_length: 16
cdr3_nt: TGTGCCAGCCGGTTCTGGGCCTATAGCTCCTACAATGAGCAGTTCTTC
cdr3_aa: CASRFWAYSSYNEQFF

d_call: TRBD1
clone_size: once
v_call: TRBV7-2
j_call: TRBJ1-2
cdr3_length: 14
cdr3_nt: TGTGCCAGCAGCTTAAACCGACAGGGGGATGGCTACACCTTC
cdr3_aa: CASSLNRQGDGYTF

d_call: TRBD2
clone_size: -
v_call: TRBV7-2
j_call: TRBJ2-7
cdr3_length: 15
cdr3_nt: TGTGCCAGCAGCCTAGGACTAGCGGAATACTACGAGCAGTACTTC
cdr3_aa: CASSLGLAEYYEQYF

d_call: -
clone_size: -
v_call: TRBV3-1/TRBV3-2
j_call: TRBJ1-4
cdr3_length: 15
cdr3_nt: TGTGCCAGCAGTCCCGGGGGACTAACTAATGAAAAACTGTTTTTT
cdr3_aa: CASSPGGLTNEKLFF

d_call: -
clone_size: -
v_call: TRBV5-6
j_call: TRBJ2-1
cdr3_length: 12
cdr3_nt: TGTGCCAGCGGCGCAGGCCGGGGAAAGCAGTTCTTC
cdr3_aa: CASGAGRGKQFF

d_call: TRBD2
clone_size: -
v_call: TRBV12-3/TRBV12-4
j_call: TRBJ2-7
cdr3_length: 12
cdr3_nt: TGTGCCAGCAGCATGAGGGAGGGGGAGCAGTACTTC
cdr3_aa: CASSMREGEQYF

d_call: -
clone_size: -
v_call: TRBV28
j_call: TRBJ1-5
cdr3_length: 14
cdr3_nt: TGTGCCCCTTCTGGGACACCGAGCAATCAGCCCCAGCATTTT
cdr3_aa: CAPSGTPSNQPQHF

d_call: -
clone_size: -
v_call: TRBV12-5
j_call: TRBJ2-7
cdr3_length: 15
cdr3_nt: TGTGCTAGTGGTTTAGAACCAGGCATAAGCTACGAGCAGTACTTC
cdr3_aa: CASGLEPGISYEQYF

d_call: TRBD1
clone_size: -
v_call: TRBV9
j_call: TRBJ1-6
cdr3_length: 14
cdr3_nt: TGTGCCAGCAGCGCAAGGGACAGGAGTTCACCCCTCCACTTT
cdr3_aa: CASSARDRSSPLHF

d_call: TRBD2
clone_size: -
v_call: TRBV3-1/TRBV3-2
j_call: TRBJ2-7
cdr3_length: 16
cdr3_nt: TGTGCCAGCAGCCAAGGGGGACTAGCGGGAAACTACGAGCAGTACTTC
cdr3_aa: CASSQGGLAGNYEQYF

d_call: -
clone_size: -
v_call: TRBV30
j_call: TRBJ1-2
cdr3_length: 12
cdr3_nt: TGTGCCTGGAGTCCTTCAGGGTATGGCTACACCTTC
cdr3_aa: CAWSPSGYGYTF

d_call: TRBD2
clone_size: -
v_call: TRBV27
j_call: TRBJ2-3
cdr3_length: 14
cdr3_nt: TGTGCCAGCAGTTTTCTAGCGGCCACAGATACGCAGTATTTT
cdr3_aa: CASSFLAATDTQYF

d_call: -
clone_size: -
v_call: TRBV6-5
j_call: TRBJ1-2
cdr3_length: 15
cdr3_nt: TGTGCCAGCAGTAACGACCTAGGCGGTACCTATGGCTACACCTTC
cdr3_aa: CASSNDLGGTYGYTF

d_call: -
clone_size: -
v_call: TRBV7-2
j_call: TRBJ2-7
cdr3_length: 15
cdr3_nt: TGTGCCAGCAGCTTAACAAGACTAGAACCCTACGAGCAGTACTTC
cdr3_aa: CASSLTRLEPYEQYF

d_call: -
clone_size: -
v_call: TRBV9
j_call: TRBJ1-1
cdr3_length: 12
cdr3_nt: TGTGCCAGCAGTACCCCATCGAGAGAAGCTTTCTTT
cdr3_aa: CASSTPSREAFF

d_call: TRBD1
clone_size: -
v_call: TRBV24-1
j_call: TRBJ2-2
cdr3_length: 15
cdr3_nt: TGTGCCACCAGTGCCTCGACAGGGGCCCAAGGGGAGCTGTTTTTT
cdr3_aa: CATSASTGAQGELFF

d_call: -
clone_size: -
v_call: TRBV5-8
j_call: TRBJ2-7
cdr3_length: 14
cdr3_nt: TGTGCCAGCAGCTCCCGGGGGACGCTCTACGAGCAGTACTTC
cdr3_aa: CASSSRGTLYEQYF

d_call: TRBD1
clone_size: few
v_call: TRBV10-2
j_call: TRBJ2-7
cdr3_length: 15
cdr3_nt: TGCGCCAGCAGTGGTGCCGGGACAGGTCTTTACGAGCAGTACTTC
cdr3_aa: CASSGAGTGLYEQYF